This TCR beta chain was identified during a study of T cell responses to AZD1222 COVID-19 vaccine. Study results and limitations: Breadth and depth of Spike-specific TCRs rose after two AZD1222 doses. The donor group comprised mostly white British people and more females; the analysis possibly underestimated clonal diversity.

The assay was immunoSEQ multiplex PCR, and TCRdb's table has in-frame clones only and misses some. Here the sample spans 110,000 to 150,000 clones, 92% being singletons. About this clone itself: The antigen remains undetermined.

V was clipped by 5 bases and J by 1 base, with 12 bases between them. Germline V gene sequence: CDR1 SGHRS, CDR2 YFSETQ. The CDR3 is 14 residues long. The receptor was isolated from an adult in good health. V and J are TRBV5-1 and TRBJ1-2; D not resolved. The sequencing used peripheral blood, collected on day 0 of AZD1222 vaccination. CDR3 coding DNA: TGCGCCAGCAGAGCTATTGATCTTAACTATGGCTACACCTTC. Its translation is CASRAIDLNYGYTF.